One sample yielded the 25 T cell receptor beta chains listed below, sequenced in a study of identical twins. TCRdb passed the 5' RACE reads through MiXCR, listing each CDR3 protein once. The table lists roughly 290,000 distinct CDR3 sequences, just under 9.5% of them singletons. The same sample was also studied in work on yellow fever vaccine responses in identical twins.

Sequencing was performed on CD8+ T cells sorted from blood. Receptors originate from a woman in her late teens or twenties in good health.

In its sample, this clonotype was seen many times. V and J are TRBV12-3 or TRBV12-4 and TRBJ2-7; 16 nucleotides line up with TRBD2. This CDR3 comprises 17 residues. J was trimmed by 4 bases and V by 4 bases; bases with no gene match: 7. The CDR3 loop is CASSWGLAGGLFYEQYF. CDR3 nucleotides: TGTGCCAGCAGTTGGGGACTAGCGGGGGGGCTTTTTTACGAGCAGTACTTC.

This clonotype has just a few counts. This chain joins TRBV7-9 and TRBJ1-6; TRBD1 matches at 9 bases. This CDR3 comprises 16 residues. V lost 5 bases and J lost 10; bases outside the gene matches: 12. In germline, CDR1 is SEHNR, CDR2 FQNEAQ (reference sequence). The CDR3 reads CASSHRTGGFWSPLHF. DNA for the CDR3: TGTGCCAGCAGCCACAGAACAGGGGGCTTTTGGTCACCCCTCCACTTT.

The gene calls are TRBV7-9 and TRBJ2-7, with D unclear. Germline CDR1 is SEHNR and CDR2 is FQNEAQ (reference sequence). CDR3 length: 14 amino acids. Trimming removed 2 bases from V and 3 bases from J, with 11 bases in between. CDR3 residues: CASSLSDGVYEQYF. Here the CDR3 DNA reads TGTGCCAGCAGCTTATCGGACGGCGTCTACGAGCAGTACTTC.

The chain combines TRBV7-9 with TRBJ1-4, with D possibly matching TRBD1 (5 bases). Germline values: CDR1 SEHNR, CDR2 FQNEAQ (reference sequence). CDR3 length: 15 residues. V shed 1 base and J shed 6 bases, with 12 bases lying between them. CDR3 residues: CASSLDGAKDEKLFF. Written as DNA, the CDR3 is TGTGCCAGCAGCTTAGACGGGGCAAAGGATGAAAAACTGTTTTTT.

The chain has TRBV27 and TRBJ2-1, with TRBD1 identical over 8 bases. The CDR3 loop spans 15 amino acids. Germline-derived CDR1 and CDR2 are MNHEY and SMNVEV (reference sequence). After removal of 7 bases from V and 5 bases from J, the junction contained 10 bases not matched to a gene. DNA for the CDR3: TGTGCCAGCATATCCGGGACAGGTGAAAACAATGAGCAGTTCTTC. Amino acid sequence: CASISGTGENNEQFF.

This clonotype was found many times. J is TRBJ1-1 and V is TRBV5-4, with D maybe TRBD1 (6 bases). Looked up from germline, CDR1 is SGHNT and CDR2 is YYREEE (reference sequence). The ends were cut back, 4 bases at V and 1 base at J, with 8 bases in the middle. The CDR3 is 13 amino acids. The CDR3: CASSQGGNTEAFF. CDR3 sequence (DNA): TGTGCCAGCAGCCAAGGGGGGAACACTGAAGCTTTCTTT.

In this sample, this clonotype turned up a few times. This chain joins TRBV29-1 and TRBJ1-3, with TRBD1 identical over 8 bases. The CDR3 loop spans 16 amino acids. Germline CDR1 is SQVTM and CDR2 is ANQGSEA. Germline trimming cut 0 bases from V and 3 bases from J; bases unmatched to any gene: 7. CDR3 region: CSVEDQAGGFGNTIYF. The CDR3 DNA reads as TGCAGCGTTGAAGATCAGGCAGGGGGCTTTGGAAACACCATATATTTT.

This clonotype was observed many times. The CDR3 sequence: CASSYPGELFF. The DNA for the CDR3 is TGTGCCAGCAGTTACCCCGGGGAGCTGTTTTTT. J is TRBJ2-2 and V is TRBV6-6, with D unresolved. The CDR3 is 11 residues long. With 2 bases removed from V and 6 bases from J, the gap between germline ends came to 1 base. Germline loops: CDR1 MNHNY, CDR2 SVGAGI (reference sequence).

This clonotype was counted a few times. The rearrangement links TRBV4-3 to TRBJ2-3, with 11 bases aligning to TRBD2. J lost 4 bases, V lost 2 bases, and 8 bases had no gene match. Per the germline V gene, CDR1 is LGHNA and CDR2 is YSLEER. The CDR3 covers 17 residues. CDR3 region: CASSQSVAGGPSDTQYF. The CDR3 nucleotides are TGCGCCAGCAGCCAATCCGTAGCGGGAGGGCCATCAGATACGCAGTATTTT.

This clonotype was picked up many times. The chain has TRBV29-1 and TRBJ2-1; 8 nucleotides match TRBD1. CDR3 length: 18 amino acids. J lost 3 bases, V lost 0 bases, and 13 bases had no gene match. Looked up from germline, CDR1 is SQVTM and CDR2 is ANQGSEA. CDR3 nucleotides: TGCAGCGTTGAAGACCGACAGGGGAGTCCCGAACACTACAATGAGCAGTTCTTC. Its protein product is CSVEDRQGSPEHYNEQFF.

This clonotype was counted only a few times. Written as DNA, the CDR3 is TGTGCCAGCAGCTTGGTGGGTTCAGGGAACTACGAGCAGTACTTC. It yields the protein CASSLVGSGNYEQYF. The chain employs TRBV5-5 and TRBJ2-7; possible D gene TRBD1, 5 bases. From germline, CDR1 is SGHKS and CDR2 YYEKEE (reference sequence). The CDR3 runs 15 residues. The V end was cut by 0 bases, the J end by 3 bases, with 13 bases between.

The chain employs TRBV20-1 and TRBJ2-7, with D perhaps TRBD1 (5 bases). CDR1 DFQATT and CDR2 SNEGSKA come from the germline V gene (reference sequence). Trimming took 5 bases from V and 2 from J, leaving 16 bases between them. CDR3 length: 14 amino acids. This CDR3 is CSAVLVDTAYEQYF. DNA of the CDR3: TGCAGTGCTGTCCTCGTGGACACCGCCTACGAGCAGTACTTC.

This clonotype was observed at least ten times. The J gene is TRBJ1-1, the V gene TRBV6-1; 8 nucleotides line up with TRBD1. The V gene's germline CDR1 is MNHNS and CDR2 SASEGT. V lost 6 bases and J lost 1; bases outside the gene matches: 10. This CDR3 region has 16 residues. The CDR3 DNA follows: TGTGCCAGCAGCCCTGGGACAGGAGTATGGAACACTGAAGCTTTCTTT. This codes for CASSPGTGVWNTEAFF.

This chain uses TRBV12-3 or TRBV12-4 with TRBJ2-1; 12 bases are a match to TRBD2. The CDR3 contains 17 residues. The CDR3 DNA reads TGTACCTGCAGCCCAACTAGCGGGGGGAGCTCCTACAATGAGCAGTTCTTC. This sequence encodes CTCSPTSGGSSYNEQFF.

This clonotype was counted many times. The rearrangement uses TRBV2 and TRBJ1-5; the D gene is possibly TRBD1 (5 bases). The CDR3 has 16 residues. Germline assignment: CDR1 SNHLY and CDR2 FYNNEI. V was cut by 7 bases and J by 5 bases, with 21 bases left in between. The CDR3 sequence is CASIPEGLVPHQPQHF. CDR3 coding DNA: TGTGCCAGCATCCCCGAGGGGCTGGTTCCCCATCAGCCCCAGCATTTT.

This clonotype was observed many times. This chain joins TRBV29-1 and TRBJ2-3; perhaps TRBD2 as D (6 bases). This CDR3 is 11 amino acids long. Germline values: CDR1 SQVTM, CDR2 ANQGSEA. V lost 6 bases to trimming and J lost 4 bases, with 8 bases between them. The CDR3: CSVAGSDTQYF. The CDR3 DNA follows: TGCAGCGTGGCGGGGTCAGATACGCAGTATTTT.

This clonotype has a count of ten or more. The junction shows a germline mismatch at one end, possibly a read error. The CDR3 here is CVSRASGNNEQFF. The CDR3 coding sequence is TGCGTGTCCCGGGCTAGCGGAAACAATGAGCAGTTCTTC. The genes are TRBV6-1 and TRBJ2-1; TRBD2 agrees at 7 bases. Looked up from germline, CDR1 is MNHNS and CDR2 is SASEGT. The CDR3 contains 13 residues.

The gene calls are TRBV20-1 and TRBJ1-1; TRBD1 agrees at 10 bases. Germline V gene lookup returns CDR1 DFQATT and CDR2 SNEGSKA (reference sequence). CDR3 size: 13 residues. The trim removed 6 bases at V and 6 bases at J, leaving 7 bases unmatched. The CDR3 sequence: CSATGQGFPEAFF. In nucleotides, the CDR3 is TGCAGTGCCACGGGACAGGGGTTCCCTGAAGCTTTCTTT.

A few counts support this clonotype. The rearrangement joins TRBV29-1 to TRBJ2-1; the D gene is possibly TRBD1 (7 bases). Germline V gene data show CDR1 as SQVTM and CDR2 as ANQGSEA. Trimming stripped 4 bases from V and 3 bases from J, with 10 bases between. CDR3 size: 13 residues. For the CDR3, the DNA is TGCAGCGTTGGGGGGGACAGCTACAATGAGCAGTTCTTC. Amino acids: CSVGGDSYNEQFF.

This clonotype was recorded many times. This sequence joins TRBV15 and TRBJ2-3; D remains unclear. The V gene lost 6 bases and the J gene lost 0 bases, with 16 bases spanning the gap. CDR3 length: 16 residues. In germline, CDR1 is LNHNV, CDR2 YYDKDF (reference sequence). The CDR3 DNA follows: TGTGCCACCAGTTCCCCCTCAGACATTAGCACAGATACGCAGTATTTT. This translates into CATSSPSDISTDTQYF.

This clonotype came up many times. V usage is TRBV12-3 or TRBV12-4 and J usage is TRBJ2-5, with D unresolved. The V gene lost 3 bases and the J gene lost 5 bases, with 13 bases spanning the gap. The CDR3 runs to 14 residues. The CDR3 DNA is TGTGCCAGCAGTTTTTGGCAGACTGGGGAGACCCAGTACTTC. Translation: CASSFWQTGETQYF.

The rearrangement links TRBV20-1 to TRBJ2-1; D gene unclear. This CDR3 has 15 residues. The germline V gene has CDR1 DFQATT and CDR2 SNEGSKA (reference sequence). V gave up 0 bases and J gave up 0 bases, with 9 bases separating them. The CDR3 spells CSARDVRYSYNEQFF. The DNA of the CDR3 is TGCAGTGCTAGAGATGTGAGATACTCCTACAATGAGCAGTTCTTC.

The chain combines TRBV5-6 with TRBJ2-7; 8 bases match TRBD1. CDR3 length: 16 amino acids. From germline, CDR1 is SGHDT and CDR2 YYEEEE. Losses at the gene ends were 4 bases for V and 1 base for J; bases not matched to a gene: 10. DNA of the CDR3: TGTGCCAGCAGCGTCGCAGCCGGACAGGGTTCCTACGAGCAGTACTTC. This gives the protein CASSVAAGQGSYEQYF.

CDR3 DNA: TGTGCCACCAGTGACAACGGGCTTTCCTACGAGCAGTACTTC. It translates to CATSDNGLSYEQYF. This chain links TRBV24-1 with TRBJ2-7, with no clear D. Trimming shortened V by 4 bases and J by 1 base, and 10 bases separated the two germline ends. This CDR3 is built from 14 residues. Per germline, CDR1 KGHDR and CDR2 SFDVKD.

This clonotype was counted ten times or more. This rearrangement joins TRBV29-1 to TRBJ2-1; the D call may be TRBD1 or TRBD2 (5 bases each). Trimming cost V 7 bases and J 10 bases, with 26 bases left between them. From germline, CDR1 is SQVTM and CDR2 ANQGSEA. The CDR3 totals 15 residues. This chain's CDR3 is CSAPHLGAGPPEQFF. CDR3 DNA sequence: TGCAGCGCACCCCACCTCGGGGCTGGGCCCCCCGAGCAGTTCTTC.